This T cell receptor (beta chain) emerged from a study of cytomegalovirus exposure and HLA in healthy donors. The germline gives CDR1 SGHTA, CDR2 FQGNSA. V gave up 5 bases and J gave up 7 bases; unmatched junction bases: 12. The length of the CDR3 is 16 residues. This PCR relied on a set of 60 Vbeta primers and 13 Jbeta primers. Sequenced by immunoSEQ multiplex PCR; TCRdb stores in-frame clones only, minus some. The table has about 130,000 clones, over 70% seen once. The gene calls are TRBV7-2 and TRBJ2-5, with 11 positions matching TRBD1. Sequenced input: PBMCs. The clonotype comes from a man aged 30 to 45 in good health and CMV-seronegative. The DNA for the CDR3 is TGTGCCAGCAGCCCAGGGACAGGGGGTTATCGCGGGACCCAGTACTTC. This encodes CASSPGTGGYRGTQYF. The full variable domain, with the rest looked up from reference TRBV7-2 and TRBJ2-5, is GAGVSQSPSNKVTEKGKDVELRCDPISGHTALYWYRQSLGQGLEFLIYFQGNSAPDKSGLPSDRFSAERTGGSVSTLTIQRTQQEDSAVYLCASSPGTGGYRGTQYFGPGTRLLVL.